The next 5 T cell receptor beta chains were all read from a single sample in a study of control samples from healthy donors and cancer patients. The method was immunoSEQ multiplex PCR; TCRdb's version includes in-frame clones alone and lacks a portion of them. The sample yields about 120,000 clones, about 89% seen once. Sequencing input: blood. The source of these receptors is a man in his fifties in good health.

This clone was picked up a small number of times. The genes are TRBV19 and TRBJ1-3; D is ambiguous. Trimming took off 6 bases at V and 2 bases at J, with 11 bases between the two ends. This CDR3 region has 14 residues. CDR1 LNHDA and CDR2 SQIVND come from the germline V gene (reference sequence). The chain's CDR3 is CASRSGAAGNTIYF. The CDR3 nucleotides are TGTGCCAGTAGGTCAGGAGCCGCTGGAAACACCATATATTTT.

The rearrangement links TRBV21-1 to TRBJ2-1; TRBD1 reflects the table's D call only, with no check against the DNA. TRBV21-1 is recorded as a pseudogene. The CDR3 consists of 16 residues. The CDR3 loop reads CASSKRSGQALEEQFF. CDR3 DNA sequence: TGTGCCAGCAGCAAAAGGAGCGGACAGGCCCTAGAGGAGCAGTTCTTC.

This chain joins TRBV3-1 (or the pseudogene TRBV3-2) and TRBJ2-1; no definite D call. Germline V gene sequence: CDR1 LGHDT, CDR2 YNNKEL (reference sequence). With 1 base removed from V and 8 bases from J, the gap between germline ends came to 6 bases. The CDR3 is 12 residues long. The DNA of the CDR3 is TGTGCCAGCAGCCAAGGTTTCCATGAGCAGTTCTTC. It translates to CASSQGFHEQFF.

This chain links TRBV30 with TRBJ2-2; 11 bases line up with TRBD1. The CDR3 is made up of 17 amino acids. The V segment lost 0 bases and the J segment 5 bases; nucleotides outside the gene matches: 8. Germline V gives CDR1 GTSNPN, CDR2 SVGIG (reference sequence). The CDR3 spells CAWSVRPGTGGTGELFF. The CDR3 DNA is TGTGCCTGGAGTGTACGTCCCGGGACAGGGGGGACCGGGGAGCTGTTTTTT. Using reference TRBV30 and TRBJ2-2 for the parts outside the CDR3, the full variable domain is SQTIHQWPATLVQPVGSPLSLECTVEGTSNPNLYWYRQAAGRGLQLLFYSVGIGQISSEVPQNLSASRPQDRQFILSSKKLLLSDSGFYLCAWSVRPGTGGTGELFFGEGSRLTVL.

This clone has just a few counts. The chain employs TRBV7-9 and TRBJ1-5; 9 bases are shared with TRBD1. The CDR3 contains 16 residues. J was trimmed by 7 bases and V by 4 bases; bases with no gene match: 11. CDR1 and CDR2 from the germline V gene are SEHNR and FQNEAQ (reference sequence). The CDR3 DNA sequence: TGTGCCAGCAGCTCTGTAACAGGGGGCGCAGGGCAGCCCCAGCATTTT. It is translated as CASSSVTGGAGQPQHF.